This T cell receptor (beta chain) was sequenced during a study of PD-1 blockade in classical Hodgkin lymphoma. About the study: Intravenous delivery of nivolumab at 3 mg/kg to patients occurred every 2 weeks.

Study-level findings and limits: Newly diagnosed and completely responding patients shared comparable baseline diversity.

Comment on this clone: Its cognate antigen is unknown.

Measured with immunoSEQ multiplex PCR; TCRdb has only the in-frame clones, and not every one. This repertoire shows 31,000 or so clones, approximately 85% found once; its top ten account for about a sixth. Described time point: cycle 4 day 1 (C4D1), after less than seven weeks of nivolumab. Each patient's relapse followed autologous stem cell transplantation, and brentuximab vedotin exposure varied. Complete response, partial response or progressive disease made up the best responses. The receptor comes from a human donor with classical Hodgkin lymphoma. Sequencing used peripheral blood mononuclear cells (PBMCs), obtained before the fourth cycle of nivolumab.

CDR3: CAWSVHRLAGGWETQYF. The CDR3 DNA reads as TGTGCCTGGAGTGTACACCGACTAGCGGGAGGGTGGGAGACCCAGTACTTC. This rearrangement joins TRBV30 to TRBJ2-5, with TRBD2 identical over 14 bases. Germline CDR1 GTSNPN, CDR2 SVGIG (reference sequence). The CDR3 totals 17 residues. Trimming removed 0 bases from V and 5 bases from J; junction bases left unmatched: 8.